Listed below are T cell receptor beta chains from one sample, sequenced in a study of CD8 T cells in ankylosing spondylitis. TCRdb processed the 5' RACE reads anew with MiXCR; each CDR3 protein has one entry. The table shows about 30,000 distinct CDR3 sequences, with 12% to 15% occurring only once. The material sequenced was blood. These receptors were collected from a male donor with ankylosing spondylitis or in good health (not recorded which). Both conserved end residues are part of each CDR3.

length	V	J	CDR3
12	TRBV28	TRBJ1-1	CASSSGRGRAFF
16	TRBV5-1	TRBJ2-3	CASSLRTSGSTDTQYF
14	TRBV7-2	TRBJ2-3	CASSEVWGTDTQYF
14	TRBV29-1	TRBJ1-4	CSVGLTASHEKLFF
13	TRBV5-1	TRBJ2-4	CASSLGTGAAVEF
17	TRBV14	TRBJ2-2	CASSQDLAAMNTGELFF
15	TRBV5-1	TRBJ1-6	CASSSGQAGNSPLHF
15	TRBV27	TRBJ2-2	CASSLGTHNTGELFF
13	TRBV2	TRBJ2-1	CASSEGLGNEQFF
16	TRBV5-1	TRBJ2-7	CASSLGLRDRDREQYF
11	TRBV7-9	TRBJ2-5	CASAQGETQYF
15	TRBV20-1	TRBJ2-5	CSASSTGRSQETQYF
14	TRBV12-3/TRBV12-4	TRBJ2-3	CASRWGPSTDTQYF
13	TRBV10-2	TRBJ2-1	CASSGSGVNEQFF
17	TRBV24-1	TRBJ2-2	CATSDPRTSGRTGELFF
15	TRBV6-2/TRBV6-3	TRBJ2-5	CASLPPWSSQETQYF
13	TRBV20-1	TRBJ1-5	CSAGGKTDQPQHF